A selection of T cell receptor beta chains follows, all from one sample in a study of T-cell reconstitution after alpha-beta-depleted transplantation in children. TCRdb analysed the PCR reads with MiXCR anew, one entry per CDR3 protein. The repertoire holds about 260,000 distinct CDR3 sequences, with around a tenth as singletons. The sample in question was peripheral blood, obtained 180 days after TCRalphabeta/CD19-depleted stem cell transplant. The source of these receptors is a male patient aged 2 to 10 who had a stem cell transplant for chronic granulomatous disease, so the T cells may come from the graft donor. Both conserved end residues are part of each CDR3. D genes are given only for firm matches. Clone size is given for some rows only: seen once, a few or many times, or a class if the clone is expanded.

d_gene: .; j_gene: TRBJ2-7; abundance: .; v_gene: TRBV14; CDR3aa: CASSRQARTYEQYF; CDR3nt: TGTGCCAGCAGCCGCCAGGCCAGAACCTACGAGCAGTACTTC
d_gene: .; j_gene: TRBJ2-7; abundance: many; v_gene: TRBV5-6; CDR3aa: CASSLNGLFYEQYF; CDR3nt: TGTGCCAGCAGCTTGAACGGCCTCTTCTACGAGCAGTACTTC
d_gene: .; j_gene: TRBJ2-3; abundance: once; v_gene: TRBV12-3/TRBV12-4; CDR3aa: CAFSLALTDALGGTDTQYF; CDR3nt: TGTGCCTTCAGTTTAGCGCTTACGGACGCCCTGGGAGGCACAGATACGCAGTATTTT
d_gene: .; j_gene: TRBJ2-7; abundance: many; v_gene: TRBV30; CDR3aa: CAWSKNRRGLRAYEQYF; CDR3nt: TGTGCCTGGAGTAAAAATCGGCGGGGCCTGAGGGCCTACGAGCAGTACTTC
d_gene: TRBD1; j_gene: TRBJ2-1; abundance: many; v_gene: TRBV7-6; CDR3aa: CASSLPRTGANEQFF; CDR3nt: TGTGCCAGCAGCTTACCGCGAACAGGGGCCAATGAGCAGTTCTTC
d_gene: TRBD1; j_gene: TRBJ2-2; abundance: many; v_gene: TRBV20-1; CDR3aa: CSAAGTGGTGELFF; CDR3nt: TGCAGTGCTGCCGGGACAGGGGGCACCGGGGAGCTGTTTTTT
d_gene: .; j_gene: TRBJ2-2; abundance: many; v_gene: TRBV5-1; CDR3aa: CASSKTSSGTGELFF; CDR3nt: TGCGCCAGCAGCAAGACTAGTTCGGGCACCGGGGAGCTGTTTTTT
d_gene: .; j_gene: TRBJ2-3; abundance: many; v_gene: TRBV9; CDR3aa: CASSPGDGPDTQYF; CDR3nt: TGTGCCAGCAGCCCGGGGGACGGTCCAGATACGCAGTATTTT
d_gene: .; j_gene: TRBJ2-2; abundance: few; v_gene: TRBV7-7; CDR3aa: CASSLVEGGSRPNTGELFF; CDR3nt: TGTGCTAGCAGCTTAGTGGAGGGGGGCAGCCGACCGAACACCGGGGAGCTGTTTTTT
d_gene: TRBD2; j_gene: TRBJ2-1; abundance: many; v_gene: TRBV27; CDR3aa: CASSSPTSGGYNEQFF; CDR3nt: TGTGCCAGCAGTTCACCTACTAGCGGGGGCTACAATGAGCAGTTCTTC
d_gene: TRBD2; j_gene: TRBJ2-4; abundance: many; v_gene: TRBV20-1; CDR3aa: CSGNGLAGGGTKNIQYF; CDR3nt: TGCAGTGGGAACGGACTAGCGGGAGGTGGGACCAAAAACATTCAGTACTTC
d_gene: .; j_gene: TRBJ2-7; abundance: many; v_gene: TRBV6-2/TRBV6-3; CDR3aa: CASSYSGGGRDEQYF; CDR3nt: TGTGCCAGCAGTTACTCGGGGGGGGGCCGGGACGAGCAGTACTTC
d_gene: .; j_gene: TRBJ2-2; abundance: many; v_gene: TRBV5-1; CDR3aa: CASSGQSQGFTGELFF; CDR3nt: TGCGCCAGCAGCGGCCAATCACAGGGTTTTACCGGGGAGCTGTTTTTT
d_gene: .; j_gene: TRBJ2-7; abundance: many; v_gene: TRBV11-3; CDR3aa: CAGELCEQYF; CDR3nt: TGTGCCGGGGAACTCTGCGAGCAGTACTTC
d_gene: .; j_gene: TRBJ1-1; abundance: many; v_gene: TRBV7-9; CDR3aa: CASSSGTPGEAFF; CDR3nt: TGTGCCAGCAGCTCGGGGACGCCCGGGGAAGCTTTCTTT
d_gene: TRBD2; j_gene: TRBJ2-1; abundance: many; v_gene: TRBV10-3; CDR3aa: CAISVRGREGEQFF; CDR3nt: TGTGCCATCAGTGTTCGCGGGAGGGAGGGTGAGCAGTTCTTC
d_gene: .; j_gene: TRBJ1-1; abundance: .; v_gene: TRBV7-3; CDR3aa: CASSRQALGDTEAFF; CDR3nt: TGTGCCAGCAGCCGACAGGCCCTCGGGGACACTGAAGCTTTCTTT
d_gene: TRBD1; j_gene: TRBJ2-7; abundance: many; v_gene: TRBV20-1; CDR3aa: CSARSARTGVSYEQYF; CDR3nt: TGCAGTGCTAGGAGCGCCAGGACAGGGGTGTCCTACGAGCAGTACTTC
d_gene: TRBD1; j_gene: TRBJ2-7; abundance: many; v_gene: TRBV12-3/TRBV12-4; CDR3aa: CASRTGISYEQYF; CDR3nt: TGTGCCAGCAGGACAGGGATCTCCTACGAGCAGTACTTC
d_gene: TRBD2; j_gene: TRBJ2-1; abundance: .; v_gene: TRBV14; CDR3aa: CASSPPFRTSAYNEQFF; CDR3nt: TGTGCCAGCAGCCCTCCGTTCCGGACTAGCGCCTACAATGAGCAGTTCTTC
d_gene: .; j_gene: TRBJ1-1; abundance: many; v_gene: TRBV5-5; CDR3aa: CASSFWGRTEAFF; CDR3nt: TGTGCCAGCAGCTTTTGGGGCAGGACTGAAGCTTTCTTT
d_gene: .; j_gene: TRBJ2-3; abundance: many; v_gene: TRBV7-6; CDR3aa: CASSSRPYGGATDTQYF; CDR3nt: TGTGCCAGCAGCTCACGCCCTTATGGGGGGGCCACAGATACGCAGTATTTT
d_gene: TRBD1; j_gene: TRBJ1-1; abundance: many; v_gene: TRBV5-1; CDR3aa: CASSLAGQYTEAFF; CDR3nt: TGCGCCAGCAGCTTGGCGGGACAGTACACTGAAGCTTTCTTT
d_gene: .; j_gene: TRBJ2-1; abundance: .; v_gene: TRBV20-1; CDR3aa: CSAISGNKLYNEQFF; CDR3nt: TGCAGTGCTATATCCGGGAATAAACTCTACAATGAGCAGTTCTTC
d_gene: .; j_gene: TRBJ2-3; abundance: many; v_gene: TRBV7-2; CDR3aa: CASSTGDTQYF; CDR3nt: TGTGCCAGCAGTACGGGCGATACGCAGTATTTT
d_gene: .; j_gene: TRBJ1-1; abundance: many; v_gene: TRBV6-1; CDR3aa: CAGSAAGRGEAFF; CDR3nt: TGTGCCGGATCGGCTGCAGGGCGTGGGGAAGCTTTCTTT
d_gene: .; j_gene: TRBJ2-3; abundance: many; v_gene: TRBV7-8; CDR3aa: CASSPGANSDTQYF; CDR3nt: TGTGCCAGCAGCCCCGGGGCAAATTCAGATACGCAGTATTTT
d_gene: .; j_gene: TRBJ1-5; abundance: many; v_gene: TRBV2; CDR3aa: CASSELGSIGQPQHF; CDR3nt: TGTGCCAGCAGTGAACTGGGCAGTATTGGTCAGCCCCAGCATTTT
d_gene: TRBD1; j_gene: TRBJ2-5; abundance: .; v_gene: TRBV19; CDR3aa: CASSISGTGVETQYF; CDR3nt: TGTGCCAGTAGTATCTCCGGGACAGGGGTAGAGACCCAGTACTTC
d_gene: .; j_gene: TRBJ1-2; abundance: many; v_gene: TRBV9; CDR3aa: CASSEGGDQGPYGYTF; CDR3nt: TGTGCCAGCAGCGAGGGGGGGGATCAGGGGCCCTATGGCTACACCTTC
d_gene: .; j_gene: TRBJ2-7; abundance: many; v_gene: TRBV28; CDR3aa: CAINPTGQTYEQYF; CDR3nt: TGTGCCATCAACCCTACGGGACAAACCTACGAGCAGTACTTC
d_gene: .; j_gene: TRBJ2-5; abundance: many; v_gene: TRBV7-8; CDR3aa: CASSLKGNQETQYF; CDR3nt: TGTGCCAGCAGCTTAAAGGGGAACCAAGAGACCCAGTACTTC
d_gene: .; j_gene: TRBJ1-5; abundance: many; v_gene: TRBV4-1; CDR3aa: CASSQVSAYQPQHF; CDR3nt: TGCGCCAGCAGCCAAGTTTCAGCCTATCAGCCCCAGCATTTT
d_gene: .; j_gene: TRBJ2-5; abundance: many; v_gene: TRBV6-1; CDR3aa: CASSQTPLAETQYF; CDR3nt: TGTGCCAGCAGCCAGACCCCCTTGGCGGAGACCCAGTACTTC
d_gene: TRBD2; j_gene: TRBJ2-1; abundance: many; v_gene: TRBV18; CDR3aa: CASSPWLGTSTYNEQFF; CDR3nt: TGTGCCAGCTCACCATGGCTCGGGACTAGCACGTACAATGAGCAGTTCTTC
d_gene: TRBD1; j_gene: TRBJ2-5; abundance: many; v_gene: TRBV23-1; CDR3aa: CASSHLSHLGQGLETQYF; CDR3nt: TGCGCCAGCAGTCACCTCTCCCACCTGGGACAGGGGTTAGAGACCCAGTACTTC
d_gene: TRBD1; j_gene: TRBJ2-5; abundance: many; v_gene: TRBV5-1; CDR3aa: CASRFGTGSALQETQYF; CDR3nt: TGCGCCAGCAGATTTGGGACAGGGTCTGCCCTACAAGAGACCCAGTACTTC
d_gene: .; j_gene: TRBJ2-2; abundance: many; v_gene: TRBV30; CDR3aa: CAWSSYRNTGELFF; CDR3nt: TGTGCCTGGAGTTCTTACAGGAACACCGGGGAGCTGTTTTTT
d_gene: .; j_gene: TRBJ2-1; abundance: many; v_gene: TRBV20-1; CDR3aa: CSARPRGVEYNEQFF; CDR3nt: TGCAGTGCTAGACCCAGGGGCGTTGAATACAATGAGCAGTTCTTC
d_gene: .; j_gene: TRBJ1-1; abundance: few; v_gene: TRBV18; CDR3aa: CASSPTWGGITEAFF; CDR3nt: TGTGCCAGCTCACCTACCTGGGGGGGCATCACTGAAGCTTTCTTT
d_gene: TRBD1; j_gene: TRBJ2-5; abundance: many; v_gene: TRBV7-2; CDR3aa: CASSSPQGVIETQYF; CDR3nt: TGTGCCAGCAGCTCCCCCCAGGGGGTTATAGAGACCCAGTACTTC
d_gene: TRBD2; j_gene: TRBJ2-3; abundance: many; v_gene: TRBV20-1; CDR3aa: CSARDRELAAYTHTQYF; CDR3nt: TGCAGTGCTAGAGATCGCGAACTAGCGGCCTACACACATACGCAGTATTTT
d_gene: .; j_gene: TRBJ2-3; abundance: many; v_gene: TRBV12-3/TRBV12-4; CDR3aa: CASRRDRGLTSGPPPDTQYF; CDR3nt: TGTGCCAGCAGAAGGGACAGGGGTTTGACTAGCGGGCCCCCCCCAGATACGCAGTATTTT
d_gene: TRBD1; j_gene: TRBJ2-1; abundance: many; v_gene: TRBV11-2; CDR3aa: CASSPRQGEASYNEQFF; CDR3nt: TGTGCCAGCAGCCCCCGACAGGGTGAGGCCTCCTACAATGAGCAGTTCTTC
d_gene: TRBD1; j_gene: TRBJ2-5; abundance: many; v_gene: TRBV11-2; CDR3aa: CASSLDESDRAHQETQYF; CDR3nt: TGTGCCAGCAGCTTAGATGAGTCGGACAGGGCCCACCAAGAGACCCAGTACTTC
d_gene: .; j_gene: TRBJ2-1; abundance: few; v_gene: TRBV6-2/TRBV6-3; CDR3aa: CASSYTGGSYNEQFF; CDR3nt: TGTGCCAGCAGTTACACGGGCGGGTCTTACAATGAGCAGTTCTTC
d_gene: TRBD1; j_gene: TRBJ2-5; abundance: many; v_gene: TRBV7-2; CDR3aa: CASSRDRGYETQYF; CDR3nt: TGTGCCAGCAGCCGAGACAGGGGGTATGAGACCCAGTACTTC
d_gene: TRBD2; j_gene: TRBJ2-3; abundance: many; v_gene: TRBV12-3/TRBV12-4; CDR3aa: CASNRREDTDTQYF; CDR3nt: TGTGCCAGCAACCGCCGGGAGGACACAGATACGCAGTATTTT
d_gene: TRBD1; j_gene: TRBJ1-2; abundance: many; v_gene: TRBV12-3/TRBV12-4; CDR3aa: CASSLGQAINYGYTF; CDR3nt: TGTGCCAGCAGTCTCGGACAGGCGATTAACTATGGCTACACCTTC
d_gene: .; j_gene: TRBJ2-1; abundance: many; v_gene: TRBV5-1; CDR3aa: CASSYPGNPYNEQFF; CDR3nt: TGCGCCAGCAGCTACCCGGGAAACCCCTACAATGAGCAGTTCTTC